This T cell receptor beta chain stems from a study of T cells in Graves' hyperthyroidism and ophthalmopathy. Comment on this clonotype: Its antigen is unidentified.

Study-level findings and limits: A model of 13 V-J features distinguished ophthalmopathy from stable hyperthyroidism.

RNA transcripts gave rise to amplified TCR beta CDR3 regions. The study used the HTBI primer set for a first-round RT-PCR of the TCR CDR3. In TCRdb, the multiplex PCR reads were re-called with MiXCR into one record per CDR3 protein. Here the sample spans approximately 740,000 distinct CDR3 sequences, around 13% being singletons. Between the trimmed V and J ends, which lost 4 bases and 9 bases, there was a span of 13 bases. This CDR3 is 12 amino acids long. CDR1 and CDR2 (germline): LGHDT, YNNKEL (reference sequence). The source of this sequence is a woman aged 18-35 years with Graves' hyperthyroidism. The sample was blood. V is TRBV3-1 and J is TRBJ2-7, with D possibly called TRBD1 or TRBD2 (5 bases each). The CDR3 reads CASSLFAGGQYF. The DNA for the CDR3 is TGTGCCAGCAGCCTCTTCGCTGGGGGGCAGTACTTC.